Listed below are T cell receptor beta chains from one sample, sequenced in a study of T cell changes during pregnancy in multiple sclerosis. Using immunoSEQ multiplex PCR, the repertoire was profiled, and TCRdb retains in-frame clones only, with some absent. Among approximately 88,000 clones listed, over 90% were seen once. The sample in question was peripheral blood, obtained in the third trimester of pregnancy. All receptors derive from a female donor with multiple sclerosis, enrolled in a pregnancy study. CDR3s include the opening cysteine and the closing phenylalanine or tryptophan. D genes are given only for firm matches. Clone size appears in some rows only: once, few, many, or a class for an expanded clone.

clone_size j_call d_call v_call cdr3_nt cdr3_aa
- TRBJ1-6 - TRBV6-1 TGTGCCAGCAGTGAAGGCAGGAATTCACCCCTCCACTTT CASSEGRNSPLHF
- TRBJ2-5 - TRBV7-9 TGTGCCAGCAGCCCCGGAGAGTACCAAGAGACCCAGTACTTC CASSPGEYQETQYF
- TRBJ2-1 TRBD2 TRBV7-9 TGTGCCAGCCGGGGGACTAGCGGCAATGAGCAGTTCTTC CASRGTSGNEQFF
once TRBJ2-1 - TRBV18 TGTGCCAGCTCACCAAGTAGATCGGGCAATGAGCAGTTCTTC CASSPSRSGNEQFF
- TRBJ1-1 - TRBV27 TGTGCCAGCAGTCCTGATCAGCGTCTACTGTGGAACACTGAAGCTTTCTTT CASSPDQRLLWNTEAFF
- TRBJ1-5 - TRBV7-2 TGTGCCAGCAGGACAGTTGGCAATCAGCCCCAGCATTTT CASRTVGNQPQHF
once TRBJ1-6 - TRBV28 TGTGCCAGCAGTTTAAGGAGATCGGCACCTCCCGATTCACCCCTCCACTTT CASSLRRSAPPDSPLHF
- TRBJ1-1 - TRBV15 TGTGCCACCAGCAGCAAAGGGGACACTGAAGCTTTCTTT CATSSKGDTEAFF
- TRBJ2-2 TRBD1 TRBV29-1 TGCAGCGTCGGACCGGGACAGAAGATCACCGGGGAGCTGTTTTTT CSVGPGQKITGELFF
- TRBJ1-3 - TRBV13 TGTGCCAGCAGATCGATCAGGGGACACACCATATATTTT CASRSIRGHTIYF
- TRBJ2-1 TRBD2 TRBV6-5 TGTGCCAGCAGTTTATCAACTAGCGGGACTGGAGAGCAGTTCTTC CASSLSTSGTGEQFF
- TRBJ2-5 - TRBV6-1 TGTGCCAGCACCTCCATTCCGGGAGTTCGAGAGACCCAGTACTTC CASTSIPGVRETQYF
- TRBJ2-7 - TRBV5-1 TGCGCCAGCAGCTTGTTCAGCGGGCTAGTAGACGAGCAGTACTTC CASSLFSGLVDEQYF
- TRBJ2-6 - TRBV15 TGTGCCACCAGCAGAGATTACAGGGTCGGTGGTGGGGCCAACGTCCTGACTTTC CATSRDYRVGGGANVLTF
- TRBJ1-2 - TRBV21-1 TGTGCCAGCAGCAAAATTGGTCAGCGCGACGGCTACACCTTC CASSKIGQRDGYTF
- TRBJ2-2 - TRBV29-1 TGCAGCGTTGATAGGCGGGACCACACCGGGGAGCTGTTTTTT CSVDRRDHTGELFF
- TRBJ2-7 - TRBV6-5 TGTGCCAGCAGTTACAGCCTCCAGCGGCAGCCCTACGAGCAGTACTTC CASSYSLQRQPYEQYF
- TRBJ2-5 TRBD2 TRBV5-1 TGCGCCAGCATGAAGCAACCCGGGCTAGCGGGAGGAGAGACCCAGTACTTC CASMKQPGLAGGETQYF
- TRBJ2-7 TRBD1 TRBV5-6 TGTGCCAGCAGCTTACAGGGGGCTTACGAGCAGTACTTC CASSLQGAYEQYF
- TRBJ1-2 TRBD1 TRBV29-1 TGCAGCGTCCCTCCCGCCAGGGGGCAGGGCTACACCTTC CSVPPARGQGYTF
- TRBJ1-2 - TRBV19 TGTGCCAGTAGCGATCAGGCAGGGATCGTCGGCTACACCTTC CASSDQAGIVGYTF
- TRBJ1-5 TRBD1 TRBV4-1 TGCGCCAGCAGCGTTCCGGGACAGAGGGGCAATCAGCCCCAGCATTTT CASSVPGQRGNQPQHF